The clone carrying this TCR beta chain was seen ten or more times. What it binds is not known. The data stem from a study of T cells in Graves' hyperthyroidism and ophthalmopathy. Study-wide results and limits: Ophthalmopathy got predicted by the model a median about six months before its onset. Blood shared most expanded thyroid clonotypes above 0.001.

Trimming shortened V by 3 bases and J by 8 bases, and 5 bases separated the two germline ends. In germline, CDR1 is MNHEY, CDR2 SVGEGT. This CDR3 has 11 residues. TCR beta CDR3 region amplification was performed from RNA transcripts. HTBI primers drove first-round RT-PCR of the TCR CDR3. TCRdb reprocessed the multiplex PCR reads via MiXCR and lists one record per CDR3 protein. The repertoire consists of 450,000 to 700,000 distinct CDR3 sequences, with under 60% occurring once and the leading ten covering around 20%. What was sequenced was peripheral blood or thyroid tissue (not recorded which). This clonotype originated in an adult woman with Graves' disease, either hyperthyroidism or ophthalmopathy (not recorded which). The chain has TRBV6-2 or TRBV6-3 and TRBJ1-5; D remains ambiguous. CDR3 protein: CASSYPEPQHF. The CDR3 bases are TGTGCCAGCAGTTATCCGGAGCCCCAGCATTTT.